This T cell receptor (beta chain) is drawn from a study of post-analysis software for immune sequencing data. Across the whole study: As for disease course, relapsing-remitting, secondary progressive and progressive-relapsing multiple sclerosis were all included. Study results and caveats: Samples prepared in the same batch strongly co-clustered by F measure. Those with multiple sclerosis, the patient group, showed significantly lower normalized Chao1 diversity than controls. Compared with controls, patients had more of roughly five TRBV segments, including TRBV5-6, TRBV5-1 and TRBV20-1.

Unique molecular identifiers were present in the TCR beta cDNA libraries. The T cell input of about 1 to 10 million gave about half a million cDNA molecules. TCRdb analysed the PCR reads with MiXCR anew, one entry per CDR3 protein. The sample has around 700,000 distinct CDR3 sequences; around 64% are singletons. Points on this clonotype: The antigen remains unidentified.

After removal of 1 base from V and 3 bases from J, the junction contained 7 bases not matched to a gene. Germline CDR1 reads SGHRS; CDR2 reads YFSETQ. This CDR3 has 16 residues. The chain links TRBV5-1 to TRBJ2-3; 8 bases match TRBD2. What was sequenced was blood. The clonotype comes from a girl aged 2 to 9 with multiple sclerosis. The DNA for the CDR3 is TGCGCCAGCAGCTTGACTAGCGGCACTTATACAGATACGCAGTATTTT. Protein: CASSLTSGTYTDTQYF.